This T cell receptor beta chain comes out of a study of blood T cell repertoires in COVID-19. Overall study context: From T cells, B-cell-depleted T cells, or PBMCs came the material, which was cDNA or gDNA.

Measured with immunoSEQ multiplex PCR; TCRdb has only the in-frame clones, and not every one. Among more than 65,000 clones listed, about 88% were seen once. The CDR3 extends over 13 amino acids. V was clipped by 8 bases and J by 5 bases, with 15 bases between them. The V gene's germline CDR1 is LNHDA and CDR2 SQIVND (reference sequence). The sample was peripheral blood. This chain uses TRBV19 with TRBJ2-5; maybe TRBD1 (5 bases). This receptor was taken from a man in his fifties with acute or convalescent COVID-19. The DNA for the CDR3 is TGTGCCAGTGTGGGGCAGGGCAGGGAGACCCAGTACTTC. This translates into CASVGQGRETQYF.